Below, 30 T cell receptor beta chains from the same sample are listed, as sequenced in a study of control samples from healthy donors and cancer patients (dated by TCRdb to 2018 to 2021). Libraries were constructed by the immunoSEQ multiplex PCR assay. TCRdb's version of the immuneACCESS table is confined to in-frame rearrangements and falls short of the full clone set. An unresolved V gene accounts for under half of the shortfall where checked; the remainder is of unknown origin. The sample profile shows about 130,000 clones; roughly 87% of them were found once. Around 1.8% of the sample belongs to the ten largest clones. What was sequenced was blood. Every receptor here comes from a man aged 18 to 30 in good health.

This clone was detected only once. J is TRBJ1-1 and V is TRBV12-3 or TRBV12-4; D is undetermined. V lost 7 bases and J lost 1, with 10 bases in between. The CDR3 is 13 residues long. CDR3 nucleotide sequence: TGTGCCAGCACCCTCTCAGGGAACACTGAAGCTTTCTTT. Translated, it gives CASTLSGNTEAFF.

The CDR3: CASSDRAGGPYEQYF. The CDR3 DNA is TGTGCCAGCAGCGACCGAGCGGGAGGGCCCTACGAGCAGTACTTC. The V gene is TRBV9, the J gene TRBJ2-7; TRBD2 matches at 10 bases. CDR3 length: 15 residues. Trimming removed 3 bases from V and 2 bases from J; junction bases left unmatched: 5. Germline V lookup: CDR1 SGDLS, CDR2 YYNGEE.

This clone appeared a single time. The gene calls are TRBV7-2 and TRBJ2-2; 7 bases are shared with TRBD1. Germline lookup yields CDR1 SGHTA and CDR2 FQGNSA. The CDR3 spans 13 residues. Losses at the gene ends were 4 bases for V and 8 bases for J; bases not matched to a gene: 4. The CDR3 DNA reads TGTGCCAGCAGCTCAGGGGGAAGAGGGGAGCTGTTTTTT. This gives the protein CASSSGGRGELFF.

The chain links TRBV11-3 to TRBJ1-1, with D maybe TRBD1 (5 bases). The CDR3 extends over 13 amino acids. Germline V CDR1 and CDR2: SGHNT, YENEEA. V lost 5 bases and J 7 bases, leaving 14 bases between the germline ends. In DNA form, the CDR3 reads TGTGCCAGCAGCCCGAGTCGCGGGGGTGAAGCTTTCTTT. Translation: CASSPSRGGEAFF.

The chain employs TRBV10-3 and TRBJ1-2; D is unresolved. V was cut by 10 bases and J by 6 bases, with 12 bases left in between. Per germline, CDR1 ENHRY and CDR2 SYGVKD. The CDR3 length is 11 residues. The CDR3 protein is CATSSVDGYTF. CDR3 nucleotide sequence: TGTGCCACTAGTTCGGTAGATGGCTACACCTTC.

The rearrangement links TRBV9 to TRBJ2-5; D is undetermined. The length of the CDR3 is 15 residues. CDR1 is SGDLS and CDR2 is YYNGEE in the germline V gene. V lost 0 bases, J lost 3 bases, and 12 bases lay in between. CDR3 sequence (DNA): TGTGCCAGCAGCGTAGCCCCCCGGGCAGAAGAGACCCAGTACTTC. This translates into CASSVAPRAEETQYF.

Only one count was recorded for this clone. The rearrangement joins TRBV29-1 to TRBJ2-2; 7 bases are a match to TRBD2. The V gene end was trimmed by 2 bases and the J gene end by 3 bases; junction bases not matched to a gene: 6. Germline CDR1 SQVTM, CDR2 ANQGSEA. The CDR3 extends over 15 amino acids. The CDR3 loop is CSVEPGGSDTGELFF. CDR3 bases: TGCAGCGTTGAACCTGGCGGGAGCGACACCGGGGAGCTGTTTTTT.

Comments on this clone: The germline gene is not matched at one end of the junction; a read error may be the cause. This chain uses TRBV2 with TRBJ2-7; no clear D gene. This CDR3 comprises 13 residues. CDR1 is SNHLY and CDR2 is FYNNEI in the germline V gene. CDR3 DNA: TGTGCCGGCAGTCTGGCGAGCTCCTACGAGCAGTACTTC. This encodes CAGSLASSYEQYF.

V is TRBV5-1 and J is TRBJ1-2, with 9 bases identical to TRBD1. Trimming cost V 2 bases and J 3 bases; bases outside gene matches: 8. The CDR3 has 16 amino acids. CDR1 SGHRS and CDR2 YFSETQ come from the germline V gene. CDR3 region: CASSLVTGGADYGYTF. The CDR3 bases are TGCGCCAGCAGCTTAGTTACAGGGGGCGCGGACTATGGCTACACCTTC.

The chain has TRBV7-3 and TRBJ2-3; 12 nucleotides agree with TRBD2. The CDR3 contains 18 residues. CDR1 and CDR2 from the germline V gene are SGHTA and FQGTGA. The junction had 9 bases not matched to a gene; V was cut back by 5 bases and J by 0 bases. The CDR3 protein is CASSPGLAGTKSTDTQYF. CDR3 sequence (DNA): TGTGCCAGCAGCCCAGGACTAGCGGGGACAAAAAGCACAGATACGCAGTATTTT.

The genes are TRBV12-3 or TRBV12-4 and TRBJ2-6; D ambiguous. Trimming left V 6 bases short and J 2 bases short, with 5 bases between. The CDR3 has 13 residues. CDR3 DNA sequence: TGTGCCAGCAGCGTGGCTGGGGCCAACGTCCTGACTTTC. It translates to CASSVAGANVLTF.

The V call is TRBV7-9, the J call TRBJ2-7; 8 positions agree with TRBD2. After removal of 5 bases from V and 2 bases from J, the junction contained 5 bases not matched to a gene. CDR1 and CDR2 (germline): SEHNR, FQNEAQ (reference sequence). This CDR3 spans 14 amino acids. CDR3 region: CASSPPGGPYEQYF. CDR3 in DNA: TGTGCCAGCAGCCCCCCGGGGGGGCCCTACGAGCAGTACTTC.

V usage is TRBV6-5 and J usage is TRBJ2-7; the D call may be TRBD1 or TRBD2 (5 bases each). The CDR3 is made up of 14 amino acids. Germline V gene lookup returns CDR1 MNHEY and CDR2 SVGAGI. V gave up 5 bases and J gave up 5 bases, with 16 bases separating them. The CDR3 loop reads CASSPGPLWDEQYF. The CDR3 bases are TGTGCCAGCAGTCCGGGACCGCTGTGGGACGAGCAGTACTTC.

This chain joins TRBV6-5 and TRBJ2-3; the D gene is possibly TRBD2 (6 bases). V was cut by 2 bases and J by 4 bases, with 16 bases left in between. Germline V gives CDR1 MNHEY, CDR2 SVGAGI. The CDR3 loop spans 16 amino acids. In nucleotides, the CDR3 is TGTGCCAGCAGTTACGCCCATCTAGCGCTCGCAGATACGCAGTATTTT. Its translation is CASSYAHLALADTQYF.

The chain uses TRBV30 and TRBJ1-2; D not certain. The V gene's germline CDR1 is GTSNPN and CDR2 SVGIG (reference sequence). The ends were cut back, 8 bases at V and 4 bases at J, with 14 bases in the middle. This CDR3 has 12 amino acids. CDR3 amino acids: CARGDSRYGYTF. For the CDR3, the DNA is TGTGCCCGAGGCGACTCCCGCTATGGCTACACCTTC.

The J gene is TRBJ1-2, the V gene TRBV20-1; no clear D. CDR1 and CDR2 from the germline V gene are DFQATT and SNEGSKA (reference sequence). Trimming stripped 3 bases from V and 8 bases from J, with 10 bases between. The CDR3 length is 11 residues. This chain's CDR3 is CSASDGWGYTF. As DNA, the CDR3 is TGCAGTGCTAGTGACGGTTGGGGCTACACCTTC.

As DNA, the CDR3 is TGTGCCAGCAGCAATCCCGGGACAGGCAACTACGAGCAGTACTTC. Translation gives CASSNPGTGNYEQYF. The chain uses TRBV7-9 and TRBJ2-7; 8 nucleotides agree with TRBD1. V lost 5 bases to trimming and J lost 3 bases; unmatched junction nucleotides: 9. The length of the CDR3 is 15 residues. Germline values: CDR1 SEHNR, CDR2 FQNEAQ (reference sequence).

This chain links TRBV27 with TRBJ2-7; D might be TRBD2 (5 bases). The CDR3 is 13 residues long. Deletions cut 7 bases from V and 0 bases from J, with 10 bases between. Germline assignment: CDR1 MNHEY and CDR2 SMNVEV (reference sequence). The CDR3 loop reads CASTGVSSYEQYF. DNA of the CDR3: TGTGCCAGCACCGGGGTCAGCTCCTACGAGCAGTACTTC.

This chain connects TRBV19 to TRBJ1-1; D uncertain. V shed 7 bases and J shed 0 bases, with 12 bases lying between them. The germline CDR1 and CDR2 sequences are LNHDA and SQIVND (reference sequence). This CDR3 is built from 14 residues. CDR3 coding DNA: TGTGCCAGTAAGATGGGCCTAGTGAACACTGAAGCTTTCTTT. Its protein is CASKMGLVNTEAFF.

This chain connects TRBV5-6 to TRBJ2-2; 8 bases fit TRBD2. The V segment lost 3 bases and the J segment 5 bases; nucleotides outside the gene matches: 12. The CDR3 covers 17 residues. CDR1 SGHDT and CDR2 YYEEEE come from the germline V gene. The DNA for the CDR3 is TGTGCCAGCAGCTCGAGAGAGCGGGAGCGGTTTACCGGGGAGCTGTTTTTT. Its translation: CASSSRERERFTGELFF. Together with reference TRBV5-6 and TRBJ2-2, the CDR3 gives the full variable domain: DAGVTQSPTHLIKTRGQQVTLRCSPKSGHDTVSWYQQALGQGPQFIFQYYEEEERQRGNFPDRFSGHQFPNYSSELNVNALLLGDSALYLCASSSRERERFTGELFFGEGSRLTVL.

The count of this clone is one. J is TRBJ1-1 and V is TRBV16; D gene uncertain. Per the germline V gene, CDR1 is KGHSY and CDR2 is FQNENV. The CDR3 is 14 residues long. Trimming removed 4 bases at V and 3 bases at J, with 12 bases between. The CDR3 nucleotides read TGTGCCAGCAGCCGACCCAGTTTGGACACTGAAGCTTTCTTT. It is translated as CASSRPSLDTEAFF.

The genes are TRBV19 and TRBJ2-1; 8 bases map to TRBD1. This CDR3 comprises 13 residues. Germline V lookup: CDR1 LNHDA, CDR2 SQIVND (reference sequence). The ends lost 10 bases at V and 6 bases at J; junction bases unmatched: 8. CDR3 protein: CATSGQAGNEQFF. CDR3 coding DNA: TGTGCCACTTCGGGACAGGCTGGCAATGAGCAGTTCTTC.

The chain employs TRBV10-3 and TRBJ2-1; 9 bases map to TRBD2. The CDR3 extends over 16 amino acids. Trimming took 4 bases from V and 6 from J; bases not matched to a gene: 10. Germline V gene lookup returns CDR1 ENHRY and CDR2 SYGVKD. CDR3: CAISGRGSGSGNEQFF. The CDR3 coding sequence is TGTGCCATCAGTGGTCGGGGTAGCGGGAGCGGCAATGAGCAGTTCTTC.

The V gene is TRBV19, the J gene TRBJ2-2; TRBD2 matches 8 bases. Germline CDR1 and CDR2: LNHDA and SQIVND (reference sequence). Trimming cost V 8 bases and J 8 bases; bases outside gene matches: 7. The CDR3 has 13 residues. In nucleotides, the CDR3 is TGTGCCAGTTCCGGGACTAGTGGAGGGGAGCTGTTTTTT. Translating gives CASSGTSGGELFF.

The chain links TRBV19 to TRBJ2-4; D is ambiguous. The CDR3 consists of 13 residues. CDR1 is LNHDA, CDR2 SQIVND, per germline (reference sequence). V lost 7 bases and J lost 0, with 7 bases in between. CDR3 protein: CASKYLAKNIQYF. The CDR3 DNA reads as TGTGCCAGTAAATATCTAGCCAAAAACATTCAGTACTTC. Supplemented by reference TRBV19 and TRBJ2-4, the full variable domain reads DGGITQSPKYLFRKEGQNVTLSCEQNLNHDAMYWYRQDPGQGLRLIYYSQIVNDFQKGDIAEGYSVSREKKESFPLTVTSAQKNPTAFYLCASKYLAKNIQYFGAGTRLSVL.

The rearrangement links TRBV7-8 to TRBJ1-2, with a possible D match to TRBD1 (5 bases). CDR3 size: 13 residues. Germline CDR1 reads SGHVS; CDR2 reads FQNEAQ. Trimming left V 1 base short and J 11 bases short, with 14 bases between. This chain's CDR3 is CASSLEGAFSYTF. The CDR3 bases are TGTGCCAGCAGCTTAGAAGGGGCGTTTAGTTACACCTTC.

J is TRBJ2-7 and V is TRBV19; 7 bases align to TRBD2. Germline CDR1 and CDR2: LNHDA and SQIVND (reference sequence). CDR3 size: 15 residues. J lost 0 bases, V lost 3 bases, and 5 bases had no gene match. The CDR3 DNA reads as TGTGCCAGTAGTATCGGGGAGGGAAGCTCCTACGAGCAGTACTTC. Translating it yields CASSIGEGSSYEQYF.

The chain couples TRBV7-9 to TRBJ1-4; 7 bases match TRBD1. The V and J ends lost 4 bases and 6 bases, in that order; junction bases with no gene match: 2. The CDR3 loop spans 13 amino acids. CDR1 is SEHNR and CDR2 is FQNEAQ in the germline V gene (reference sequence). The CDR3 reads CASSSGQYEKLFF. DNA for the CDR3: TGTGCCAGCAGCTCGGGACAGTATGAAAAACTGTTTTTT.

The chain joins TRBV6-2 or TRBV6-3 to TRBJ1-1; tentatively, D is TRBD1 (6 bases). The length of the CDR3 is 18 residues. The V gene lost 4 bases and the J gene lost 2 bases, with 23 bases spanning the gap. CDR1 and CDR2 (germline): MNHEY, SVGEGT. CDR3 coding DNA: TGTGCCAGCAGTTTCCGCAGATCGGGGAGGGGGAGAAACACTGAAGCTTTCTTT. Encoded protein: CASSFRRSGRGRNTEAFF.

The J gene is TRBJ1-2, the V gene TRBV4-1, with D unresolved. The V and J ends lost 0 bases and 0 bases respectively, with 11 bases between them. Germline CDR1 reads MGHRA; CDR2 reads YSYEKL. The CDR3 length is 16 residues. The CDR3 sequence: CASSQERLNSNYGYTF. Here the CDR3 DNA reads TGCGCCAGCAGCCAAGAAAGACTCAATTCTAACTATGGCTACACCTTC.